This TCR beta chain was captured in a study of post-analysis software for immune sequencing data. Overall study: Disease trajectories encompassed relapsing-remitting, secondary progressive and progressive-relapsing multiple sclerosis.

The CDR3 sequence is 20 residues long. The V gene's germline CDR1 is MDHEN and CDR2 SYDVKM. The J segment lost 0 bases and the V segment lost 3 bases, leaving 10 bases of the junction unmatched. Built from TCR beta cDNA, the libraries had unique molecular identifiers in them. Some 500,000 cDNA molecules were obtained per 1 to 10 million input T cells. TCRdb re-derived calls from the PCR reads in MiXCR, one entry per CDR3 protein. The table records over 700,000 distinct CDR3 sequences, around 27% of them present only once. This clonotype was observed a handful of times. Its antigen is undetermined. Study-wide results and limits: The F measure placed samples prepared in the same batch into strongly shared clusters. A handful of TRBV segments appeared more often in patients than in controls, and TRBV5-6, TRBV5-1 and TRBV20-1 were among these.

This receptor was taken from a girl aged 5 to 17 with multiple sclerosis. V usage is TRBV28 and J usage is TRBJ2-1, with TRBD2 matching 14 bases. The sample taken for sequencing was blood. The CDR3 DNA follows: TGTGCCAGCAGTTTGATCGGACTAGCGGGGGGACGGAGCTCCTACAATGAGCAGTTCTTC. It is translated as CASSLIGLAGGRSSYNEQFF.